Following are 26 T cell receptor beta chains from one sample sequenced in a study of blood T cells in healthy people across ages. With a J-beta primer mix and a sample-barcoded 5' primer, a second PCR ran 7 to 11 cycles. MiXCR, run by TCRdb on the 5' RACE reads, gives a single entry per CDR3 protein. This table holds 590,000 or so distinct CDR3 sequences, about 30% found once. The sequenced sample was blood. The receptor source for this set is a woman of 80 years or more in good health.

This clonotype was found a few times. A much larger clone lies one base from this, so it may be a read error. The V call is TRBV6-2 or TRBV6-3, the J call TRBJ2-1; 7 bases are shared with TRBD1. V gave up 8 bases and J gave up 10 bases; unmatched junction bases: 8. Germline CDR1 is MNHEY and CDR2 is SVGEGT. The CDR3 length is 12 residues. CDR3 bases: TGTGCCAGCTGGGACAGTCCCTACGAGCAGTTCTTC. It is translated as CASWDSPYEQFF.

At least ten counts were recorded for this clonotype. The J gene is TRBJ2-7, the V gene TRBV10-3, with a tentative D call TRBD1 (6 bases). The CDR3 length is 14 residues. Trimming cost V 5 bases and J 2 bases, with 13 bases left between them. CDR1 and CDR2 (germline): ENHRY, SYGVKD. CDR3 nucleotide sequence: TGTGCCATCAGTTCCCGGGACAAGCCCTACGAGCAGTACTTC. This gives the protein CAISSRDKPYEQYF.

This clonotype was counted at least ten times. This sequence joins TRBV7-6 and TRBJ2-7, with D perhaps assigned TRBD1 or TRBD2 (5 bases each). V was pared by 5 bases and J by 2 bases, with 13 bases between. The CDR3 is 14 amino acids. CDR1 and CDR2 from the germline V gene are SGHVS and FNYEAQ. Here the CDR3 reads CASSDWDGAYEQYF. CDR3 bases: TGTGCCAGCAGCGACTGGGACGGAGCCTACGAGCAGTACTTC. The full variable domain, with the rest looked up from reference TRBV7-6 and TRBJ2-7, is GAGVSQSPRYKVTKRGQDVALRCDPISGHVSLYWYRQALGQGPEFLTYFNYEAQQDKSGLPNDRFSAERPEGSISTLTIQRTEQRDSAMYRCASSDWDGAYEQYFGPGTRLTVT.

As regards this clonotype: This sequence may be a read error, since a much larger clone differs from it by one base. The chain couples TRBV12-3 or TRBV12-4 to TRBJ2-5, with 7 bases that match TRBD1. This CDR3 contains 15 residues. The CDR3 coding sequence is TGTCCCAGCAGCTTTCGGACAGGTAGTGCGGAGACCCAGTACTTC. Protein sequence: CPSSFRTGSAETQYF.

This clonotype showed up many times. The chain joins TRBV12-3 or TRBV12-4 to TRBJ2-1, with TRBD2 identical over 7 bases. J was trimmed by 5 bases and V by 3 bases; bases with no gene match: 7. CDR3 size: 15 residues. CDR3 region: CASSFILAVNNEQFF. The CDR3 DNA reads TGTGCCAGCAGTTTCATTCTAGCGGTTAACAATGAGCAGTTCTTC.

The genes are TRBV18 and TRBJ1-4, with 7 bases lining up with TRBD1. Germline V gives CDR1 KGHSH, CDR2 LQKENI. Germline trimming cut 8 bases from V and 4 bases from J; bases unmatched to any gene: 10. The CDR3 has 15 amino acids. DNA of the CDR3: TGTGCCAGCCGGGACAGAAGACTGAGTAATGAAAAACTGTTTTTT. It codes for CASRDRRLSNEKLFF.

This clonotype has a count of ten or more. The chain couples TRBV20-1 to TRBJ2-3; TRBD1 aligns across 8 bases. With V trimmed by 6 bases and J by 3 bases, 8 bases remained unmatched. The CDR3 consists of 14 residues. Germline V gives CDR1 DFQATT, CDR2 SNEGSKA (reference sequence). The CDR3 reads CSAEDRGRTDTQYF. CDR3 nucleotides: TGCAGTGCCGAAGACAGGGGACGGACAGATACGCAGTATTTT.

There are many counts of this clonotype. The chain combines TRBV6-4 with TRBJ1-2; unclear D gene. The CDR3 is 14 residues long. CDR1 MRHNA and CDR2 SNTAGT come from the germline V gene. Trimming took 2 bases from V and 8 from J, leaving 15 bases between them. The CDR3 is CASSDGSTRGGYTF. The CDR3 nucleotides read TGTGCCAGCAGTGACGGGTCTACTCGGGGAGGCTACACCTTC.

This clonotype occurred many times. J is TRBJ2-1 and V is TRBV4-2; TRBD2 matches at 9 bases. This CDR3 has 16 amino acids. Per germline, CDR1 LGHNA and CDR2 YNFKEQ. The ends lost 0 bases at V and 2 bases at J; junction bases unmatched: 2. The CDR3 DNA reads as TGTGCCAGCAGCCAAGAAACTAGCGGGCCCTACAATGAGCAGTTCTTC. It is translated as CASSQETSGPYNEQFF.

The sample holds many counts of this clonotype. The chain has TRBV4-2 and TRBJ2-7; D remains ambiguous. The V gene's germline CDR1 is LGHNA and CDR2 YNFKEQ. This CDR3 spans 15 amino acids. V was cut by 0 bases and J by 5 bases, with 14 bases left in between. The CDR3 DNA follows: TGTGCCAGCAGCCAAGAGGAGACCAGACCCGACGAGCAGTACTTC. Its translation: CASSQEETRPDEQYF.

The V call is TRBV6-5, the J call TRBJ1-5; 8 bases line up with TRBD1. This CDR3 region has 15 residues. V shed 6 bases and J 2 bases; nucleotides not matched to a gene: 6. Germline loops: CDR1 MNHEY, CDR2 SVGAGI. CDR3 sequence reads: CASRPRTGRNQPQHF. Here the CDR3 DNA reads TGTGCCAGCAGACCCAGGACAGGGCGCAATCAGCCCCAGCATTTT.

The chain joins TRBV7-2 to TRBJ2-7; TRBD2 aligns across 11 bases. Judging by the DNA end, TRBJ2-5 fits better; the J call may be wrong. Germline CDR1 and CDR2: SGHTA and FQGNSA. The length of the CDR3 is 15 residues. The CDR3 DNA is TGTGCCAGCAGCCGGATGGGACTAGCGGAAGAGACCCAGTACTTC. Translation gives CASSRMGLAEETQYF.

This clonotype was seen many times. This chain connects TRBV6-2 or TRBV6-3 to TRBJ1-2; the D gene is possibly TRBD1 (6 bases). The CDR3 is made up of 13 amino acids. V was shortened by 6 bases and J by 5 bases, with 13 bases between the two germline ends. The germline V gene encodes CDR1 MNHEY and CDR2 SVGEGT. CDR3 sequence reads: CASSEGTRYGYTF. The CDR3 region has the DNA TGTGCCAGCAGCGAGGGGACACGGTATGGCTACACCTTC.

V gene TRBV30 combines with J gene TRBJ2-5, with D tentatively TRBD1 or TRBD2 (5 bases each). CDR1 and CDR2 (germline): GTSNPN, SVGIG (reference sequence). CDR3 length: 15 residues. Deletions cut 1 base from V and 5 bases from J, with 17 bases between. This CDR3 reads CAWSATRDPRETQYF. The DNA of the CDR3 is TGTGCCTGGAGTGCTACCCGGGACCCCAGGGAGACCCAGTACTTC.

This clonotype has a count of ten or more. The chain recombines TRBV6-5 with TRBJ2-7; TRBD1 agrees at 9 bases. The J segment lost 2 bases and the V segment lost 5 bases, leaving 7 bases of the junction unmatched. CDR3 size: 15 residues. Germline lookup yields CDR1 MNHEY and CDR2 SVGAGI. This chain's CDR3 is CASSPPRDRAYEQYF. CDR3 DNA: TGTGCCAGCAGTCCACCCCGGGACAGGGCCTACGAGCAGTACTTC.

This clonotype occurred once. The genes are TRBV11-2 and TRBJ2-1; TRBD1 or TRBD2 may be the D gene (6 bases each). Germline V gives CDR1 SGHAT, CDR2 FQNNGV. CDR3 length equals 12 residues. Trimming took off 6 bases at V and 13 bases at J, with 16 bases between the two ends. The CDR3 DNA follows: TGTGCCAGCAGGGGGGGCCGGGAGACCCAGTTCTTC. Translated: CASRGGRETQFF.

This clonotype was observed many times. V and J are TRBV5-1 and TRBJ2-7; D gene uncertain. The V end lost 0 bases, the J end lost 6 bases, and 13 bases lay between the germline ends. The CDR3 consists of 14 residues. In germline, CDR1 is SGHRS, CDR2 YFSETQ. The CDR3 sequence is CASSLASPGAEQYF. CDR3 sequence (DNA): TGCGCCAGCAGCTTGGCCTCCCCAGGAGCCGAGCAGTACTTC.

This clonotype was counted at least ten times. V gene TRBV3-1 combines with J gene TRBJ2-5; D call uncertain. The V end was cut by 1 base, the J end by 1 base, with 7 bases between. Germline CDR1 LGHDT, CDR2 YNNKEL (reference sequence). The CDR3 consists of 14 residues. The CDR3 DNA follows: TGTGCCAGCAGCCAAGGTGACATCCAAGAGACCCAGTACTTC. Translating gives CASSQGDIQETQYF.

The chain employs TRBV30 and TRBJ1-2, with D perhaps TRBD1 (5 bases). Germline V gene data show CDR1 as GTSNPN and CDR2 as SVGIG (reference sequence). V lost 1 base to trimming and J lost 6 bases, with 12 bases between them. The CDR3 has 13 residues. The CDR3 protein is CAWSALVGDGYTF. CDR3 nucleotides: TGTGCCTGGAGTGCCCTGGTGGGGGATGGCTACACCTTC.

This clonotype showed up just a few times. A much bigger clone sits one base away, suggesting this may be a read error. The rearrangement uses TRBV27 and TRBJ2-1; perhaps TRBD1 as D (5 bases). The CDR3 has 14 residues. Trimming removed 2 bases from V and 10 bases from J, with 15 bases in between. CDR1 and CDR2 from the germline V gene are MNHEY and SMNVEV (reference sequence). The CDR3 sequence is CASSLTPGPYEQFF. The CDR3 DNA follows: TGTGCCAGCAGTTTAACTCCAGGGCCCTACGAGCAGTTCTTC.

Worth noting for this clonotype: A much larger clone differs from this one at a single base, so this may be a read error. The chain combines TRBV29-1 with TRBJ1-1; D ambiguous. The CDR3 runs to 12 residues. V dropped 0 bases and J dropped 8 bases, with 10 bases sitting between them. Germline values: CDR1 SQVTM, CDR2 ANQGSEA. DNA of the CDR3: TGCAGCGTTGAAGAGAGGGCCCGGGAAGCTTTCTTT. Its translation is CSVEERAREAFF.

About this clonotype: Just one base apart from a much larger clone, this may be a read error. The chain carries TRBV18 and TRBJ2-7; no reliable D call. The CDR3 runs to 13 residues. Germline V gene sequence: CDR1 KGHSH, CDR2 LQKENI. DNA for the CDR3: TGTGCCAGCTTACCACGGCACGGCTACGAGCAGTACTTC. It codes for CASLPRHGYEQYF.

This clonotype has a count of ten or more. The V call is TRBV29-1, the J call TRBJ1-2, with TRBD1 as a possible D gene (5 bases). CDR1 is SQVTM, CDR2 ANQGSEA, per germline. The CDR3 runs 12 residues. CDR3 region: CREGGQGNGYTF. The CDR3 DNA follows: TGCAGGGAAGGAGGGCAGGGCAACGGCTACACCTTC.

The gene calls are TRBV20-1 and TRBJ1-2; a possible D gene is TRBD1 (5 bases). The CDR3 loop spans 10 amino acids. Trimming left V 8 bases short and J 6 bases short, with 10 bases between. Germline V gene data show CDR1 as DFQATT and CDR2 as SNEGSKA (reference sequence). CDR3 protein: CSHQGNGYTF. CDR3 coding DNA: TGCAGTCACCAGGGTAATGGCTACACCTTC.

This clonotype was observed many times. The chain couples TRBV28 to TRBJ1-4, with a possible D match to TRBD1 (6 bases). From germline, CDR1 is MDHEN and CDR2 SYDVKM. Between the trimmed V and J ends, which lost 6 bases and 0 bases, there was a span of 14 bases. The CDR3 extends over 16 amino acids. DNA for the CDR3: TGTGCCAGCAGCTCGGGGACACATGCAACTAATGAAAAACTGTTTTTT. Translation gives CASSSGTHATNEKLFF.

There are many counts of this clonotype. V is TRBV4-3 and J is TRBJ2-5; D not resolved. This CDR3 spans 13 amino acids. Germline assignment: CDR1 LGHNA and CDR2 YSLEER. V dropped 0 bases and J dropped 1 base, with 3 bases sitting between them. The chain's CDR3 is CASSQDAQETQYF. In nucleotides, the CDR3 is TGCGCCAGCAGCCAAGATGCCCAAGAGACCCAGTACTTC.